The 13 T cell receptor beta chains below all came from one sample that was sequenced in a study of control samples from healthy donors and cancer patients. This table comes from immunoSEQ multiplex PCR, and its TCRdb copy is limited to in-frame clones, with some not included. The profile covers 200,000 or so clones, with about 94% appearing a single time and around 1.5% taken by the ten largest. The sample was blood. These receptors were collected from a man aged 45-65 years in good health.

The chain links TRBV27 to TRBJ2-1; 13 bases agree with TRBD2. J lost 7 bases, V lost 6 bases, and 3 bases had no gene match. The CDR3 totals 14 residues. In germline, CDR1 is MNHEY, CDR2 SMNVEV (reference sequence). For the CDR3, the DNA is TGTGCCAGCAGGACTAGCGGGGGGATAAATGAGCAGTTCTTC. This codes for CASRTSGGINEQFF.

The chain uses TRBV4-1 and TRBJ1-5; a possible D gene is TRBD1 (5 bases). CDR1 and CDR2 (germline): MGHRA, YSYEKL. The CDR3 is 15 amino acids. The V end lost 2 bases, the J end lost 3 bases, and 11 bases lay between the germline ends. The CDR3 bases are TGCGCCAGCAGCCAATCTAACAGGATCAATCAGCCCCAGCATTTT. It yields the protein CASSQSNRINQPQHF.

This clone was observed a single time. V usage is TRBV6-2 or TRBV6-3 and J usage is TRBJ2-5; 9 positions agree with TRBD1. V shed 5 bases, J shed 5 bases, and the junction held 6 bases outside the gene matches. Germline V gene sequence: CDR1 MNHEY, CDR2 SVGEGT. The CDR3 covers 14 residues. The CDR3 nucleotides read TGTGCCAGCAGTCACAGGGGGCGCGAGGAGACCCAGTACTTC. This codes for CASSHRGREETQYF.

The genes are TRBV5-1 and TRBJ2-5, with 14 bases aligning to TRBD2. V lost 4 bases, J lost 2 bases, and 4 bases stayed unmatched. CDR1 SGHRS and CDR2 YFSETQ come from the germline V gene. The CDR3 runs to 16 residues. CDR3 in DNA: TGCGCCAGCAGCGCAGGACTAGCGGGGGGACAAGAGACCCAGTACTTC. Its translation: CASSAGLAGGQETQYF. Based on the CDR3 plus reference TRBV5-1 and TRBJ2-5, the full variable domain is KAGVTQTPRYLIKTRGQQVTLSCSPISGHRSVSWYQQTPGQGLQFLFEYFSETQRNKGNFPGRFSGRQFSNSRSEMNVSTLELGDSALYLCASSAGLAGGQETQYFGPGTRLLVL.

In nucleotides, the CDR3 is TGTGCCAGCAGTTTAAAGGGGGCCGCCTATGGCTACACCTTC. Its protein is CASSLKGAAYGYTF. This chain joins TRBV28 and TRBJ1-2; TRBD1 aligns across 7 bases. This CDR3 comprises 14 residues. J lost 4 bases, V lost 2 bases, and 4 bases had no gene match. Germline values: CDR1 MDHEN, CDR2 SYDVKM.

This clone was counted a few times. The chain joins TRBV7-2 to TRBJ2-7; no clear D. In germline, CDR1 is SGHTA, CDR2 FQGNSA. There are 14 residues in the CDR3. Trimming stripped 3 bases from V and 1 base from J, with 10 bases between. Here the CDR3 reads CASSLTGISYEQYF. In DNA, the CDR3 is TGTGCCAGCAGCTTGACTGGAATTTCCTACGAGCAGTACTTC.

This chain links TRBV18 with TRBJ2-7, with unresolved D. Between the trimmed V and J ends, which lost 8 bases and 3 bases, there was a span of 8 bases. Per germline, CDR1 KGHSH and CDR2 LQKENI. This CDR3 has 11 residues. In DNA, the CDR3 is TGTGCCAGCACTCGAGGCTACGAGCAGTACTTC. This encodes CASTRGYEQYF.

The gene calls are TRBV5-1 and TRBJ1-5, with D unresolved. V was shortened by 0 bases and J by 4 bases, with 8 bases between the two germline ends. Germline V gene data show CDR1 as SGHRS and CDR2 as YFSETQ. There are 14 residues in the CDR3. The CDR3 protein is CASSLETGNQPQHF. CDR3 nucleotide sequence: TGCGCCAGCAGCTTGGAGACGGGGAATCAGCCCCAGCATTTT.

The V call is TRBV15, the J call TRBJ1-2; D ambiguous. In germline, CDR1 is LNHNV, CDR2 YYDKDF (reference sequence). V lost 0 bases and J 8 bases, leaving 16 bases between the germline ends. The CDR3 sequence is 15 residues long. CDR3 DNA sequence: TGTGCCACCAGCAGAGATCTGGGAGATAATAGGGGCTACACCTTC. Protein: CATSRDLGDNRGYTF.

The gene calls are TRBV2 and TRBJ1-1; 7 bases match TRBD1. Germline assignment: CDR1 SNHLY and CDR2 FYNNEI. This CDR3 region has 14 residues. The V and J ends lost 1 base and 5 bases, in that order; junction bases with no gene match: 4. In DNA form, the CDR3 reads TGTGCCAGCAGTGAAGGCAGGGGGACTACTGAAGCTTTCTTT. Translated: CASSEGRGTTEAFF.

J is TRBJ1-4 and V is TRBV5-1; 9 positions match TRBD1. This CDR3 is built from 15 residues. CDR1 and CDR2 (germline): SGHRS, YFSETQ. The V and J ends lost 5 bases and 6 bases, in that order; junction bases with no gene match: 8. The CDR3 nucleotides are TGCGCCAGCAGTGAGTTGGGACAGGGTGATGAAAAACTGTTTTTT. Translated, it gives CASSELGQGDEKLFF.

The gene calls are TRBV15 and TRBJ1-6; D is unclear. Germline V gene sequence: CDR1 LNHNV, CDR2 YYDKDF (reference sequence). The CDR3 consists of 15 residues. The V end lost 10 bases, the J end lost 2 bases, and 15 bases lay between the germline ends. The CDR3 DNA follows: TGTGCCATCGCGAACGGGGAAACCTATAATTCACCCCTCCACTTT. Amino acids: CAIANGETYNSPLHF.

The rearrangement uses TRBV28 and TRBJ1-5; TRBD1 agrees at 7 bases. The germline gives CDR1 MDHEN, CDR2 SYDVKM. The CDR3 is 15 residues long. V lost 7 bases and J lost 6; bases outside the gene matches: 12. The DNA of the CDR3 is TGTGCCAGCACCCCCCAAGGGGGCGGGAGTCAGCCCCAGCATTTT. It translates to CASTPQGGGSQPQHF.